Below are 28 T cell receptor beta chains sequenced from a single sample in a study of shared clonotypes between healthy human individuals. TCRdb's copy holds only in-frame clones and misses some; the assay was immunoSEQ multiplex PCR. Here the sample spans roughly 2,000,000 clones, about 95% being singletons. CD45RO-negative CD8 cells positively selected for CCR7 made up the naive population, which excluded terminally differentiated effector memory CD45RA+ cells. Sequencing was carried out using naive CD8+ T cells sorted from blood. These receptors were taken from a man younger than 35 in good health.

This chain joins TRBV6-6 and TRBJ2-5; 10 bases fit TRBD2. Germline loops: CDR1 MNHNY, CDR2 SVGAGI (reference sequence). The CDR3 totals 14 residues. With V trimmed by 5 bases and J by 1 base, 1 base remained unmatched. CDR3 DNA: TGTGCCAGCAGTGGACTAGCGGCCCAAGAGACCCAGTACTTC. Translating gives CASSGLAAQETQYF.

V usage is TRBV5-1 and J usage is TRBJ2-7, with no clear D. In germline, CDR1 is SGHRS, CDR2 YFSETQ. This CDR3 contains 14 residues. V was clipped by 2 bases and J by 0 bases, with 9 bases between them. Here the CDR3 DNA reads TGCGCCAGCAGCTTTAGCTCGAGCTCCTACGAGCAGTACTTC. It translates to CASSFSSSSYEQYF.

This chain links TRBV2 with TRBJ2-1; D is unresolved. Germline-derived CDR1 and CDR2 are SNHLY and FYNNEI. The CDR3 is made up of 13 amino acids. Trimming left V 6 bases short and J 4 bases short, with 10 bases between. The CDR3: CASSDTTYNEQFF. The CDR3 DNA reads as TGTGCCAGCAGCGATACTACTTACAATGAGCAGTTCTTC. The full variable domain, with the rest looked up from reference TRBV2 and TRBJ2-1, is EPEVTQTPSHQVTQMGQEVILRCVPISNHLYFYWYRQILGQKVEFLVSFYNNEISEKSEIFDDQFSVERPDGSNFTLKIRSTKLEDSAMYFCASSDTTYNEQFFGPGTRLTVL.

The chain is built from TRBV5-1 and TRBJ2-5; 9 bases fit TRBD2. The length of the CDR3 is 16 residues. Looked up from germline, CDR1 is SGHRS and CDR2 is YFSETQ. Losses at the gene ends were 2 bases for V and 5 bases for J; bases not matched to a gene: 10. The CDR3 region is CASSFIAGALGETQYF. The CDR3 DNA reads TGCGCCAGCAGCTTTATAGCGGGAGCCTTAGGTGAGACCCAGTACTTC.

The chain employs TRBV13 and TRBJ2-4; TRBD2 is a possible D gene (6 bases). Germline V gene sequence: CDR1 PRHDT, CDR2 FYEKMQ (reference sequence). The V end was cut by 5 bases, the J end by 2 bases, with 10 bases between. The CDR3 consists of 14 residues. For the CDR3, the DNA is TGTGCCAGCAGCATCGGGGGTTCCAAAAACATTCAGTACTTC. Protein sequence: CASSIGGSKNIQYF.

The chain joins TRBV2 to TRBJ2-1, with TRBD2 matching 13 bases. Germline trimming cut 5 bases from V and 3 bases from J; bases unmatched to any gene: 13. The CDR3 totals 19 residues. Germline lookup yields CDR1 SNHLY and CDR2 FYNNEI. CDR3 amino acids: CASSHEPDGLAGVYNEQFF. The CDR3 nucleotides read TGTGCCAGCAGTCACGAACCTGATGGACTAGCGGGGGTCTACAATGAGCAGTTCTTC.

A word on this clone: At one boundary the junction diverges from the germline segment, which might be a read error. V gene TRBV7-7 combines with J gene TRBJ2-2; D call uncertain. The germline CDR1 and CDR2 sequences are SSHAT and FNYEAQ (reference sequence). The CDR3 sequence is 14 residues long. In DNA form, the CDR3 reads TGTGCTAGCAGCTTATTTACGGGCACCGGGGAGCTGTTTTTT. Translated, it gives CASSLFTGTGELFF.

The chain uses TRBV25-1 and TRBJ1-2, with D possibly matching TRBD1 (5 bases). CDR1 is MGHDK, CDR2 SYGVNS, per germline. This CDR3 has 14 residues. Deletions cut 5 bases from V and 6 bases from J, with 16 bases between. CDR3 in amino acids: CASSMEGPENGYTF. The CDR3 bases are TGTGCCAGCAGTATGGAGGGACCAGAGAATGGCTACACCTTC.

The CDR3 region is CASSVATGGAPGELFF. The CDR3 DNA reads TGTGCCAGCAGCGTAGCAACAGGGGGGGCGCCCGGGGAGCTGTTTTTT. The chain combines TRBV9 with TRBJ2-2; D might be TRBD1 (8 bases). The V end lost 0 bases, the J end lost 6 bases, and 15 bases lay between the germline ends. CDR3 size: 16 residues. The germline gives CDR1 SGDLS, CDR2 YYNGEE.

The chain combines TRBV28 with TRBJ1-1; 8 nucleotides align to TRBD1. Germline loops: CDR1 MDHEN, CDR2 SYDVKM. CDR3 size: 16 residues. J was trimmed by 5 bases and V by 5 bases; bases with no gene match: 13. The CDR3 sequence: CASSPRDRPGWTEAFF. DNA of the CDR3: TGTGCCAGCAGTCCTCGGGACAGGCCTGGTTGGACTGAAGCTTTCTTT.

This chain uses TRBV6-5 with TRBJ2-3; TRBD1 matches at 8 bases. CDR1 is MNHEY, CDR2 SVGAGI, per germline. The CDR3 runs 15 residues. The junction had 5 bases not matched to a gene; V was cut back by 2 bases and J by 4 bases. Here the CDR3 reads CASSYQDRDPDTQYF. The CDR3 region has the DNA TGTGCCAGCAGTTACCAGGACAGGGACCCAGATACGCAGTATTTT.

The chain couples TRBV27 to TRBJ2-5; D remains unclear. Germline V lookup: CDR1 MNHEY, CDR2 SMNVEV (reference sequence). The CDR3 spans 16 residues. Trimming stripped 2 bases from V and 4 bases from J, with 17 bases between. The CDR3 DNA is TGTGCCAGCAGTTTAAAAGGGTCACAGCGTGGAGAGACCCAGTACTTC. Protein: CASSLKGSQRGETQYF.

The chain carries TRBV1 and TRBJ2-4; no check of the table's D call, TRBD2, against the DNA was made. TRBV1 is assigned pseudogene status. This CDR3 comprises 15 residues. The DNA of the CDR3 is TGCACCAGCAGCCCGGGGGGCCAAGCCAAAAACATTCAGTACTTC. Residues: CTSSPGGQAKNIQYF.

The V call is TRBV9, the J call TRBJ2-3; no clear D. The ends were cut back, 0 bases at V and 0 bases at J, with 8 bases in the middle. Germline V gene data show CDR1 as SGDLS and CDR2 as YYNGEE. The CDR3 totals 15 residues. The CDR3 region is CASSVGSISTDTQYF. CDR3 bases: TGTGCCAGCAGCGTAGGATCGATAAGCACAGATACGCAGTATTTT.

V and J are TRBV13 and TRBJ2-1, with 11 bases identical to TRBD2. Trimming cost V 5 bases and J 4 bases; bases outside gene matches: 16. Germline CDR1 and CDR2: PRHDT and FYEKMQ (reference sequence). CDR3 length equals 19 residues. The CDR3 nucleotides read TGTGCCAGCAGCCCCCCAGAGGTGCTAGCGGGGGGCTCGTACAATGAGCAGTTCTTC. Encoded protein: CASSPPEVLAGGSYNEQFF.

The V call is TRBV5-1, the J call TRBJ2-3; 11 positions agree with TRBD1. Looked up from germline, CDR1 is SGHRS and CDR2 is YFSETQ. The V and J ends lost 0 bases and 5 bases, in that order; junction bases with no gene match: 5. The CDR3 spans 16 residues. For the CDR3, the DNA is TGCGCCAGCAGCTTGGGAGGACAGGGGGCGAGAGATACGCAGTATTTT. This encodes CASSLGGQGARDTQYF. The variable domain in full, completed from reference TRBV5-1 and TRBJ2-3, reads KAGVTQTPRYLIKTRGQQVTLSCSPISGHRSVSWYQQTPGQGLQFLFEYFSETQRNKGNFPGRFSGRQFSNSRSEMNVSTLELGDSALYLCASSLGGQGARDTQYFGPGTRLTVL.

The chain links TRBV25-1 to TRBJ2-7; TRBD1 is a possible D gene (7 bases). Germline loops: CDR1 MGHDK, CDR2 SYGVNS. The germline V and J ends were trimmed by 7 bases and 3 bases, with 13 bases remaining between them. The CDR3 covers 13 residues. CDR3 bases: TGTGCCAGCAATGGCAGGGGGGACTACGAGCAGTACTTC. It translates to CASNGRGDYEQYF.

This chain connects TRBV7-9 to TRBJ1-2; D gene uncertain. V was pared by 4 bases and J by 8 bases, with 11 bases between. Germline V gives CDR1 SEHNR, CDR2 FQNEAQ (reference sequence). The CDR3 covers 12 residues. CDR3 DNA: TGTGCCAGCAGCTCAATCGCCGAGGGCTACACCTTC. Residues: CASSSIAEGYTF.

V is TRBV5-4 and J is TRBJ1-1; no definite D call. Trimming pared 4 bases from V and 0 bases from J, leaving 7 bases between. The CDR3 length is 13 residues. CDR1 is SGHNT and CDR2 is YYREEE in the germline V gene (reference sequence). DNA of the CDR3: TGTGCCAGCAGCCCTATCATGAACACTGAAGCTTTCTTT. This sequence encodes CASSPIMNTEAFF.

This chain joins TRBV5-8 and TRBJ2-5, with D possibly being TRBD2 (5 bases). This CDR3 region has 14 residues. V lost 1 base to trimming and J lost 7 bases, with 14 bases between them. The germline V gene has CDR1 SGHTS and CDR2 YDEGEE. This CDR3 is CASSLSGGPGTQYF. DNA of the CDR3: TGTGCCAGCAGCTTGTCCGGCGGGCCCGGGACCCAGTACTTC.

This clone was seen a single time. The rearrangement links TRBV29-1 to TRBJ2-1; 9 bases line up with TRBD1. V lost 7 bases, J lost 5 bases, and 3 bases stayed unmatched. Looked up from germline, CDR1 is SQVTM and CDR2 is ANQGSEA. This CDR3 contains 12 residues. For the CDR3, the DNA is TGCAGCGCCCGGACAGGGGACAATGAGCAGTTCTTC. Translating it yields CSARTGDNEQFF.

The V gene is TRBV6-5, the J gene TRBJ2-1, with 9 bases aligning to TRBD2. V was clipped by 6 bases and J by 6 bases; unmatched bases: 6. The CDR3 runs 14 residues. The V gene's germline CDR1 is MNHEY and CDR2 SVGAGI. The DNA of the CDR3 is TGTGCCAGCAGCTGGACTAGCGAGTCCAATGAGCAGTTCTTC. It specifies CASSWTSESNEQFF.

V is TRBV13 and J is TRBJ2-7; 7 nucleotides align to TRBD1. J gave up 1 base and V 4 bases, and 7 bases lay outside the gene matches. The germline V gene encodes CDR1 PRHDT and CDR2 FYEKMQ (reference sequence). The CDR3 extends over 15 amino acids. CDR3 DNA: TGTGCCAGCAGCTCCGCCGGGACAGAGTCCTACGAGCAGTACTTC. Translated, it gives CASSSAGTESYEQYF.

The CDR3 coding sequence is TGTGCCAGCAGCTTAGGACTTCATGAGCAGTTCTTC. Residues: CASSLGLHEQFF. This chain connects TRBV5-5 to TRBJ2-1; D might be TRBD2 (5 bases). Germline assignment: CDR1 SGHKS and CDR2 YYEKEE (reference sequence). Trimming shortened V by 2 bases and J by 8 bases, and 8 bases separated the two germline ends. The CDR3 is 12 amino acids.

The chain joins TRBV5-1 to TRBJ2-7; D unclear. V lost 0 bases and J 0 bases, leaving 7 bases between the germline ends. The CDR3 contains 14 residues. Germline lookup yields CDR1 SGHRS and CDR2 YFSETQ. For the CDR3, the DNA is TGCGCCAGCAGCTTGGGATGGGGCTCCTACGAGCAGTACTTC. This codes for CASSLGWGSYEQYF.

V is TRBV7-8 and J is TRBJ1-1; D perhaps matches TRBD1 (5 bases). V lost 7 bases to trimming and J lost 5 bases, with 17 bases between them. The germline gives CDR1 SGHVS, CDR2 FQNEAQ. CDR3 length equals 14 residues. This CDR3 is CASIDERGWTEAFF. The CDR3, as DNA: TGTGCCAGCATCGACGAAAGGGGATGGACTGAAGCTTTCTTT.

On this clone itself: The same CDR3 can be traced to other DNA sequences in this sample. The chain combines TRBV11-2 with TRBJ2-7; tentative D call: TRBD1 (6 bases). Deletions cut 2 bases from V and 3 bases from J, with 8 bases between. The CDR3 loop spans 13 amino acids. CDR1 and CDR2 from the germline V gene are SGHAT and FQNNGV. CDR3: CASSLRGSYEQYF. The CDR3 nucleotides read TGTGCCAGCAGCTTAAGGGGGAGCTACGAGCAGTACTTC. Complete variable domain (other parts from reference TRBV11-2 and TRBJ2-7): EAGVAQSPRYKIIEKRQSVAFWCNPISGHATLYWYQQILGQGPKLLIQFQNNGVVDDSQLPKDRFSAERLKGVDSTLKIQPAKLEDSAVYLCASSLRGSYEQYFGPGTRLTVT.

The J gene is TRBJ2-7, the V gene TRBV7-9; 7 nucleotides align to TRBD1. The CDR3 is made up of 15 amino acids. Germline CDR1 and CDR2: SEHNR and FQNEAQ (reference sequence). V trimming: 5 bases; J trimming: 0 bases; junction bases outside the gene matches: 7. The CDR3, as DNA: TGTGCCAGCAGCCATCGGGACAGCAGCTCCTACGAGCAGTACTTC. It specifies CASSHRDSSSYEQYF.